Following are 28 T cell receptor beta chains from one sample sequenced in a study of OX40 agonist ivuxolimab in advanced cancers. To prepare the library, the immunoSEQ multiplex PCR assay was applied. Imported from immuneACCESS, the table was reduced by TCRdb to in-frame sequences with V and J called. These copies leave out some clones; in studies compared against another copy, an unresolved V gene accounts for under half, and the cause of the remainder is not known. Recorded for this sample are around 41,000 clones; 90% of them occurred a single time. Of the sample, about 6.3% is held by the ten largest clones. Sample: CD4+ or CD8+ T cells sorted from blood, taken in a trial of the OX40 agonist ivuxolimab. The receptors were gathered from an adult with an advanced solid tumor such as melanoma, head and neck, liver or kidney cancer.

The J gene is TRBJ1-5, the V gene TRBV10-3; D uncertain. The germline CDR1 and CDR2 sequences are ENHRY and SYGVKD. V shed 7 bases and J shed 1 base, with 8 bases lying between them. The CDR3 has 13 residues. The CDR3 nucleotides are TGTGCCATCACAGATGGGAGCAATCAGCCCCAGCATTTT. This sequence encodes CAITDGSNQPQHF.

The genes are TRBV6-5 and TRBJ2-5, with 7 bases aligning to TRBD2. V lost 4 bases to trimming and J lost 4 bases; unmatched junction nucleotides: 12. The CDR3 sequence is 16 residues long. CDR1 and CDR2 from the germline V gene are MNHEY and SVGAGI. The CDR3 DNA follows: TGTGCCAGCAGTTCCGCAAAACTAGCGATTACAGAGACCCAGTACTTC. It encodes CASSSAKLAITETQYF.

The chain joins TRBV30 to TRBJ1-1; D is perhaps TRBD1 (6 bases). The V end lost 4 bases, the J end lost 0 bases, and 6 bases lay between the germline ends. Germline lookup yields CDR1 GTSNPN and CDR2 SVGIG (reference sequence). This CDR3 spans 12 amino acids. The CDR3 sequence: CAWNRVNTEAFF. Here the CDR3 DNA reads TGTGCCTGGAACAGGGTGAACACTGAAGCTTTCTTT.

The V gene is TRBV28, the J gene TRBJ1-2; no clear D. This CDR3 is built from 8 residues. Germline V lookup: CDR1 MDHEN, CDR2 SYDVKM. V was trimmed by 8 bases and J by 7 bases, leaving 2 bases between them. The CDR3 coding sequence is TGTGCCAGCGGTGGCTACACCTTC. It is translated as CASGGYTF.

This clone came up once. This sequence joins TRBV5-1 and TRBJ2-5, with D perhaps matching TRBD1 (6 bases). Germline V gene data show CDR1 as SGHRS and CDR2 as YFSETQ. V lost 0 bases and J 4 bases, leaving 13 bases between the germline ends. The CDR3 runs 15 residues. Here the CDR3 DNA reads TGCGCCAGCAGCTTGGTGGGGGCGGGTGGAGAGACCCAGTACTTC. Its protein product is CASSLVGAGGETQYF. The variable domain in full, completed from reference TRBV5-1 and TRBJ2-5, reads KAGVTQTPRYLIKTRGQQVTLSCSPISGHRSVSWYQQTPGQGLQFLFEYFSETQRNKGNFPGRFSGRQFSNSRSEMNVSTLELGDSALYLCASSLVGAGGETQYFGPGTRLLVL.

This chain uses TRBV7-8 with TRBJ2-7; the match to TRBD2 covers 10 bases. Germline assignment: CDR1 SGHVS and CDR2 FQNEAQ. The CDR3 totals 16 residues. V trimming: 1 base; J trimming: 7 bases; junction bases outside the gene matches: 10. Here the CDR3 DNA reads TGTGCCAGCAGCTTAGTTCGGTCTAGCGGGAGAGGTGAGCAGTACTTC. Its translation is CASSLVRSSGRGEQYF.

The chain employs TRBV5-1 and TRBJ2-2; D is possibly TRBD1 (7 bases). CDR3 size: 15 residues. The V gene lost 2 bases and the J gene lost 4 bases, with 12 bases spanning the gap. In germline, CDR1 is SGHRS, CDR2 YFSETQ. Written as DNA, the CDR3 is TGCGCCAGCAGCTTAGTCAGGGGGGTCACCGGGGAGCTGTTTTTT. This sequence encodes CASSLVRGVTGELFF.

The table lists this clone with a count of one. The rearrangement joins TRBV7-9 to TRBJ2-5; D is ambiguous. Trimming pared 0 bases from V and 6 bases from J, leaving 2 bases between. Germline V lookup: CDR1 SEHNR, CDR2 FQNEAQ (reference sequence). The CDR3 totals 11 residues. CDR3 in DNA: TGTGCCAGCAGCTTAGCGAAGACCCAGTACTTC. The encoded protein is CASSLAKTQYF. Variable domain in full (rest from reference TRBV7-9 and TRBJ2-5): DTGVSQNPRHKITKRGQNVTFRCDPISEHNRLYWYRQTLGQGPEFLTYFQNEAQLEKSRLLSDRFSAERPKGSFSTLEIQRTEQGDSAMYLCASSLAKTQYFGPGTRLLVL.

The rearrangement joins TRBV5-1 to TRBJ1-3; D is unclear. V shed 0 bases and J shed 0 bases, with 7 bases lying between them. The length of the CDR3 is 15 residues. Germline lookup yields CDR1 SGHRS and CDR2 YFSETQ. This CDR3 is CASSLGSSSGNTIYF. The CDR3 DNA follows: TGCGCCAGCAGCTTGGGTTCGAGCTCTGGAAACACCATATATTTT.

This clone was found once. The V call is TRBV7-6, the J call TRBJ2-1; the match to TRBD1 covers 11 bases. The germline gives CDR1 SGHVS, CDR2 FNYEAQ. Trimming at V came to 5 bases and at J to 3 bases, leaving 3 bases not matched to a gene. This CDR3 contains 15 residues. Written as DNA, the CDR3 is TGTGCCAGCAGCCGGGGACAGGGGGACTACAATGAGCAGTTCTTC. Protein product: CASSRGQGDYNEQFF.

V gene TRBV11-1 combines with J gene TRBJ2-1; TRBD2 might be the D (5 bases). V was cut by 2 bases and J by 7 bases, with 12 bases left in between. This CDR3 is 14 amino acids long. Germline loops: CDR1 SGHAT, CDR2 FQDESV (reference sequence). CDR3 DNA: TGTGCCAGCAGCTTAACGGGGTCGGTGAATGAGCAGTTCTTC. This gives the protein CASSLTGSVNEQFF.

The chain employs TRBV19 and TRBJ1-2, with 8 bases fitting TRBD1. The CDR3 spans 14 residues. Germline CDR1 and CDR2: LNHDA and SQIVND (reference sequence). V shed 3 bases and J 7 bases; nucleotides not matched to a gene: 7. CDR3: CASSMGRQGLGYTF. CDR3 sequence (DNA): TGTGCCAGTAGTATGGGGCGACAGGGGCTTGGCTACACCTTC.

The J gene is TRBJ2-3, the V gene TRBV5-1; 9 nucleotides match TRBD2. This CDR3 spans 17 amino acids. Unmatched junction bases numbered 7, after V lost 0 bases and J lost 2 bases. Germline values: CDR1 SGHRS, CDR2 YFSETQ. This CDR3 reads CASSLETSGSFTDTQYF. CDR3 DNA: TGCGCCAGCAGCTTGGAGACTAGCGGATCTTTCACAGATACGCAGTATTTT.

J is TRBJ2-7 and V is TRBV28; D uncertain. Trimming shortened V by 6 bases and J by 3 bases, and 21 bases separated the two germline ends. Germline values: CDR1 MDHEN, CDR2 SYDVKM. The CDR3 is 16 residues long. The CDR3 bases are TGTGCCAGCAGAACCCCCGTTGGATACTCCCACTACGAGCAGTACTTC. Translated: CASRTPVGYSHYEQYF.

The gene calls are TRBV12-5 and TRBJ2-3; either TRBD1 or TRBD2 may fit D (5 bases each). Germline CDR1 LGHNT, CDR2 FRNRAP. The V gene lost 11 bases and the J gene lost 2 bases, with 14 bases spanning the gap. The CDR3 is made up of 13 amino acids. The DNA of the CDR3 is TGTGCTGCCCGGGACCGTTCCACAGATACGCAGTATTTT. It encodes CAARDRSTDTQYF. Supplemented by reference TRBV12-5 and TRBJ2-3, the full variable domain reads DARVTQTPRHKVTEMGQEVTMRCQPILGHNTVFWYRQTMMQGLELLAYFRNRAPLDDSGMPKDRFSAEMPDATLATLKIQPSEPRDSAVYFCAARDRSTDTQYFGPGTRLTVL.

Here the CDR3 DNA reads TGTGCCAGTAACAGGAACGCACAGGCCTACGAGCAGTACTTC. Its translation is CASNRNAQAYEQYF. The chain uses TRBV19 and TRBJ2-7; a weak D match, TRBD1 (5 bases). Germline V gene data show CDR1 as LNHDA and CDR2 as SQIVND (reference sequence). The CDR3 runs to 14 residues. Trimming shortened V by 7 bases and J by 2 bases, and 15 bases separated the two germline ends.

V gene TRBV11-2 combines with J gene TRBJ2-7; perhaps TRBD2 as D (6 bases). The CDR3 is 14 amino acids. The V and J ends lost 0 bases and 9 bases respectively, with 15 bases between them. CDR1 and CDR2 from the germline V gene are SGHAT and FQNNGV. The CDR3 reads CASSLDRLVGGQYF. CDR3 sequence (DNA): TGTGCCAGCAGCTTAGATCGACTAGTGGGTGGGCAGTACTTC.

The chain has TRBV18 and TRBJ2-7, with 9 bases lining up with TRBD2. The CDR3 consists of 14 residues. V dropped 3 bases and J dropped 4; count of bases not matched to a gene: 4. Germline V gene lookup returns CDR1 KGHSH and CDR2 LQKENI. Here the CDR3 reads CASSPSGRFYEQYF. The CDR3 DNA reads TGTGCCAGCTCACCTAGCGGGAGATTTTACGAGCAGTACTTC.

The V and J genes are TRBV29-1 and TRBJ1-1, with TRBD1 identical over 8 bases. This CDR3 region has 16 residues. Germline V gene lookup returns CDR1 SQVTM and CDR2 ANQGSEA. The trim removed 6 bases at V and 0 bases at J, leaving 12 bases unmatched. The CDR3 here is CSVGRAQGALNTEAFF. The CDR3 bases are TGCAGCGTCGGGAGGGCGCAGGGGGCACTGAACACTGAAGCTTTCTTT. Full variable domain (remainder filled in from reference TRBV29-1 and TRBJ1-1): SAVISQKPSRDICQRGTSLTIQCQVDSQVTMMFWYRQQPGQSLTLIATANQGSEATYESGFVIDKFPISRPNLTFSTLTVSNMSPEDSSIYLCSVGRAQGALNTEAFFGQGTRLTVV.

As for this clone: At one of its ends the junction is not consistent with the germline gene, which may arise from a read error. V usage is TRBV7-7 and J usage is TRBJ1-4; D gene uncertain. This CDR3 spans 15 amino acids. Germline CDR1 and CDR2: SSHAT and FNYEAQ (reference sequence). The CDR3 bases are TGTGCTAGCAGCCCAGGTTTGGGTGTCAATGAAAAACTGTTTTTT. Translation gives CASSPGLGVNEKLFF.

V gene TRBV4-1 combines with J gene TRBJ2-5; 8 positions match TRBD2. The V segment lost 0 bases and the J segment 1 base; nucleotides outside the gene matches: 10. This CDR3 has 18 residues. The germline V gene has CDR1 MGHRA and CDR2 YSYEKL. The DNA of the CDR3 is TGCGCCAGCAGCCAAGATCGTTTAGGAGCGGGGGTCCAAGAGACCCAGTACTTC. Its protein product is CASSQDRLGAGVQETQYF.

This clone was recorded only once. The V call is TRBV11-2, the J call TRBJ2-7; a possible D gene is TRBD2 (7 bases). This CDR3 spans 15 amino acids. In germline, CDR1 is SGHAT, CDR2 FQNNGV. Deletions cut 1 base from V and 3 bases from J, with 13 bases between. The CDR3 nucleotides read TGTGCCAGCAGCTTAGGGGGGGGCCCTATCTACGAGCAGTACTTC. This sequence encodes CASSLGGGPIYEQYF.

As concerns this clone: The junction shows a germline mismatch at one end, possibly a read error. The chain links TRBV5-3 to TRBJ1-1, with D possibly being TRBD1 (6 bases). TRBV5-3 falls under the ORF class, with uncertain function. The CDR3 is made up of 13 amino acids. CDR3 bases: TGTGCCAGCAGCTTGTCAGGGGTGACTGAAGCTTTCTTT. This codes for CASSLSGVTEAFF.

The chain joins TRBV2 to TRBJ2-1; TRBD2 might be the D (6 bases). Germline V gene lookup returns CDR1 SNHLY and CDR2 FYNNEI. V was shortened by 2 bases and J by 10 bases, with 18 bases between the two germline ends. The CDR3 is 15 amino acids. The CDR3 DNA is TGTGCCAGCAGTGAATTAACTAGCCAAGGCGGAGAGCAGTTCTTC. It translates to CASSELTSQGGEQFF.

The V and J genes are TRBV18 and TRBJ1-5; weak D call: TRBD1 (5 bases). The CDR3 sequence is 16 residues long. V was clipped by 0 bases and J by 0 bases, with 9 bases between them. Germline CDR1 KGHSH, CDR2 LQKENI. The CDR3: CASSPPGVNSNQPQHF. CDR3 sequence (DNA): TGTGCCAGCTCACCACCAGGGGTAAATAGCAATCAGCCCCAGCATTTT. Combining the CDR3 with reference TRBV18 and TRBJ1-5 gives the whole variable domain NAGVMQNPRHLVRRRGQEARLRCSPMKGHSHVYWYRQLPEEGLKFMVYLQKENIIDESGMPKERFSAEFPKEGPSILRIQQVVRGDSAAYFCASSPPGVNSNQPQHFGDGTRLSIL.

The chain links TRBV6-1 to TRBJ1-5, with 9 bases aligning to TRBD1. The ends lost 7 bases at V and 2 bases at J; junction bases unmatched: 3. CDR1 and CDR2 from the germline V gene are MNHNS and SASEGT. This CDR3 comprises 14 residues. The CDR3 protein is CASNTGGGNQPQHF. The DNA for the CDR3 is TGTGCCAGCAATACAGGGGGCGGCAATCAGCCCCAGCATTTT.

This chain connects TRBV7-9 to TRBJ2-2; TRBD2 matches 7 bases. The CDR3 consists of 13 residues. Germline values: CDR1 SEHNR, CDR2 FQNEAQ (reference sequence). Unmatched junction bases numbered 2, after V lost 4 bases and J lost 6 bases. The CDR3 region is CASSSGGPGELFF. CDR3 nucleotides: TGTGCCAGCAGCTCGGGGGGACCCGGGGAGCTGTTTTTT.

The chain carries TRBV7-5 and TRBJ2-7; the table's D call of TRBD2 was not tested on the DNA. TRBV7-5 is reported as a pseudogene. The CDR3 covers 16 residues. This CDR3 reads CARSPTSGLSSYEQYF. The CDR3, as DNA: TGTGCCAGAAGCCCGACTAGCGGGCTCAGCTCCTACGAGCAGTACTTC.